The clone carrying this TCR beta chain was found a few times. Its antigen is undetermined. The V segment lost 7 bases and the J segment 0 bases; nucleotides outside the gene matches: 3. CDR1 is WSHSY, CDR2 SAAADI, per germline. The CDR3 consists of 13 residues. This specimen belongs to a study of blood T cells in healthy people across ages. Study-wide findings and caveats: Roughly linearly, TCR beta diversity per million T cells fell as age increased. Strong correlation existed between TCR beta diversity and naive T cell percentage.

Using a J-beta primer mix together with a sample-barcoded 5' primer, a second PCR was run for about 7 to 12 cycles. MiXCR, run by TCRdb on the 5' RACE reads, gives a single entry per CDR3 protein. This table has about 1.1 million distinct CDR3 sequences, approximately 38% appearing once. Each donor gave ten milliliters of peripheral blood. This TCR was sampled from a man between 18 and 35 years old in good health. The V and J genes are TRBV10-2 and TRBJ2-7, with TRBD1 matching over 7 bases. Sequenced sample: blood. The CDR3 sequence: CASTQGVSYEQYF. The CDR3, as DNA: TGCGCCAGCACCCAGGGGGTCTCCTACGAGCAGTACTTC.